This TCR beta chain derives from a study of blood T cell repertoires in COVID-19. Study in general: COVID-19 samples collected from the United States, Italy and Spain covered acute and convalescent phases. T cells, B-cell-depleted T cells, or PBMCs provided the cDNA or gDNA that served as material.

The germline V gene has CDR1 SNHLY and CDR2 FYNNEI. V dropped 4 bases and J dropped 3 bases, with 9 bases sitting between them. This CDR3 has 13 residues. Libraries were prepared by immunoSEQ multiplex PCR; TCRdb keeps only in-frame clonotypes and omits some of them. The sample has 400,000 or so clones, roughly 87% seen once. The participants were between roughly 18 and 90 years old and came from about two dozen US areas. Cohorts were based on clinical histories the participants reported. This chain uses TRBV2 with TRBJ2-5; the D gene is possibly TRBD1 (5 bases). The source is a young man who had recovered from COVID-19. Specimen: PBMCs or T cells enriched from blood (not recorded which). CDR3 residues: CASSVLGEETQYF. In DNA form, the CDR3 reads TGTGCCAGCAGTGTATTAGGGGAAGAGACCCAGTACTTC.